This T cell receptor beta chain was recorded in a study of blood T cell repertoires in COVID-19. The ends lost 5 bases at V and 2 bases at J; junction bases unmatched: 6. Looked up from germline, CDR1 is SGHVS and CDR2 is FNYEAQ. CDR3 length equals 15 residues. Some clones are missing from TCRdb's copy, which holds only in-frame ones; the method was immunoSEQ multiplex PCR. There are under 200,000 clones in the sample; roughly 84% occur only once, and 0.85% to 1.2% lies in the top ten. The TCR sequence derives from a man between 40 and 49 years old with acute or convalescent COVID-19. The chain has TRBV7-6 and TRBJ2-3; TRBD2 agrees at 8 bases. Material for sequencing was peripheral blood. CDR3 nucleotides: TGTGCCAGCAGCGGGACTAGATGGCCCACAGATACGCAGTATTTT. It encodes CASSGTRWPTDTQYF. The full variable domain, rest sourced from reference TRBV7-6 and TRBJ2-3, is GAGVSQSPRYKVTKRGQDVALRCDPISGHVSLYWYRQALGQGPEFLTYFNYEAQQDKSGLPNDRFSAERPEGSISTLTIQRTEQRDSAMYRCASSGTRWPTDTQYFGPGTRLTVL.